This T cell receptor (beta chain) was sequenced for a study of vaccination and CD4 T cells after COVID-19 (dated by TCRdb to between 2021 and 2024). Background for the entire study: Every convalescent patient had a positive nasal swab PCR test for SARS-CoV-2, with mild disease in nine patients and severe disease in one. Post-COVID blood samples were collected from convalescent patients a median of around 96 days after diagnosis, with a range of about 30 to 161 days. In around ten COVID-19 convalescent patients and several infection-naive healthy vaccine recipients, the spike-specific CD4+ TCR repertoire before mRNA vaccination was compared with the repertoire after mRNA vaccination. In control cultures, a CEFX viral epitope pool was used as positive control, an HIV-1 Nef peptide pool was used as negative control, or no peptide was added. For stimulating the cultures, overlapping spike peptide pools were used, derived from SARS-CoV-2 as well as from the common cold coronaviruses HCoV-NL63, HCoV-OC43 and HCoV-229E. Post-vaccine blood samples were taken a median of around 77 days after the second vaccine dose, with a range of about 13 to 250 days. Two doses of either the Pfizer-BioNTech BNT162b2 vaccine (n=8) or the Moderna mRNA-1273 vaccine (n=2) were administered to participants. The convalescent cohort comprised six males and four females, including two Hispanic individuals, seven Caucasians, two Asians and one multiracial person.

Between the V and J ends, shortened by 5 bases and 0 bases respectively, the junction contains 12 bases. Including cysteine and phenylalanine, the CDR3 has 14 amino acids. CDR3 DNA is the only sequence kept; it has 42 bases, read in frame from the first base. The germline V gene (reference sequence) provides CDR1 DFQATT and CDR2 SNEGSKA. Study-wide conclusions, independent of this receptor: In convalescent patients, nearly all vaccine-specific clones (304 of 307) were found to be mono-reactive for SARS-CoV-2 spike rather than cross-reactive with common cold coronaviruses. In convalescent patients, a median roughly 87% of post-vaccine SARS-CoV-2-reactive clones were detected only after vaccination, and vaccine-specific priming was suggested by this finding. The number of convalescent patients in the study was relatively small, and the study did not examine early timepoints following natural infection. An increase in the median number of SARS-CoV-2-reactive clonotypes from roughly 20 after infection to roughly 39 after vaccination was observed, but the change was not found to be significant.

The sample's treatment or condition label, decoded: 10-day PBMC culture with coronavirus spike peptide pools or control peptides (ViraFEST assay). The study used the ViraFEST assay, which expanded antigen-specific T cells with peptide pools and then identified expanded clonotypes by TCR sequencing. The convalescent patients' positive SARS-CoV-2 PCR tests were from March to December 2020, which was before the Alpha, Beta and Delta variants emerged in the United States. PBMCs were cultured at about 2 million per well in IMDM supplemented with about 5% human AB serum and 9.5 to 10 IU/ml IL-2, with 10 ug/ml peptide pools added. Half of the culture medium was replaced with fresh IL-2-containing medium on days 3 and 7. Once the cells had been in culture for roughly 11 days, the EasySep CD4+ T cell isolation kit was used to isolate CD4+ T cells by negative selection. PBMCs were separated from whole blood using Ficoll-Paque Plus gradient centrifugation and then either used fresh or cryopreserved at -140C. Each culture condition was generally run in triplicate wells.

This clonotype has only a few counts. No antigen is known for it. The input lacks base qualities; no much larger clone sits a single base away. To prepare the library, PCR was applied. DNA from cultured CD4+ T cells underwent TCR sequencing with the Oncomine TCR Beta short-read assay at the Johns Hopkins FTIC core. Genomic DNA was extracted from the cultured CD4+ T cells with the QIAamp micro DNA kit. Oncomine TCR Beta libraries from cultured CD4+ T cells were pooled with unique dual indexes and sequenced on an Illumina iSeq 100. As for the authors' bioinformatics: Non-productive sequences were removed, and CDR3s that did not start with C, did not end with F or W, or were shorter than 7 amino acids were discarded. Antigen-specific clonotypes were identified using the MANAFEST web application through comparison of peptide-stimulated wells with reference and other culture wells. To be called positive, a clone needed an FDR below 0.05, an odds ratio above 5, and a productive frequency above 0.1% in at least two of three replicate wells. Cross-reactive clonotypes were defined as significantly expanded in both SARS-CoV-2 spike wells and at least one common cold coronavirus spike condition. Using R version 3.6.1, CDR3 homology was evaluated through Levenshtein distances (stringdist) along with unrooted phylogenetic trees (ape). TCRdb took the public reads, trimmed them with fastp at Q25, ran MiXCR for clone calling and kept in-frame beta chains. Rows are unified per CDR3 protein, each entry keeping the most common DNA and genes. TCRdb's processing, not the authors' own work, is the source of the V and J calls. Here the sample has roughly 5,000 distinct CDR3 sequences; 40% to 50% occur a single time. The ten largest clonotypes hold around 47% of the sample.

The sample here was CD4+ T cells from blood, cultured in vitro, taken after SARS-CoV-2 vaccination. The sequence was collected from a human donor who had recovered from COVID-19. This chain is built from TRBV20-1 and TRBJ2-3, and TRBD1 may be the D gene, going by 6 matching bases. The sequenced DNA is TGCAGTGCTCCCACAGGGTGGAGCACAGATACGCAGTATTTT. Translated, it reads CSAPTGWSTDTQYF.